The entry below describes one TCR beta chain. Its antigen is not known. V dropped 6 bases and J dropped 4; count of bases not matched to a gene: 5. CDR3 length: 13 residues. Germline V gene sequence: CDR1 MNHEY, CDR2 SVGAGI. This sample stems from a study of cytomegalovirus exposure and HLA in healthy donors. Overall study: A previous analysis identified 117 million unique TCR beta sequences derived from approximately 190 million T cells.

Nominally healthy donors were sampled, though unrecorded immune exposures were likely. Overall study findings and caveats: According to an earlier analysis, most TCR beta V segments yielded productive rearrangements about 90% or about 30% of the time. TRBV6-2, TRBV6-3 and some other V segments were unresolvable in 87-base-pair reads.

Primers for the PCR totalled 60 Vbeta and 13 Jbeta. TCRdb keeps only in-frame clones here, not all; method: immunoSEQ multiplex PCR. The top ten hold roughly 3.2% of the sample, which has some 150,000 clones, roughly 82% seen once. V and J are TRBV6-5 and TRBJ2-7, with 8 nucleotides matching TRBD2. The source is a man aged 18 to 30 in good health and CMV-seropositive. Material for sequencing was PBMCs. CDR3 in DNA: TGTGCCAGCAGGCCGGGACTAGGATACGAGCAGTACTTC. Translated: CASRPGLGYEQYF.